The entry that follows covers one T cell receptor beta chain sequence. Its antigen remains unidentified. This record belongs to a study of Ad26.COV2.S vaccination and SARS-CoV-2 variants. Broader study findings: Analyses of TCR breadth and depth may have underestimated total T cell responses.

The CDR3 length is 17 residues. V lost 3 bases, J lost 2 bases, and 20 bases lay in between. CDR1 and CDR2 (germline): SGHDT, YYEEEE. Regarding treatment: some 20 received Ad26.COV2.S at low or high dose, single or two shots; about 5 received placebo; per-sample allocation not given. It was on day 63 after the first vaccine or placebo injection that samples were taken. This table comes from immunoSEQ multiplex PCR, and its TCRdb copy is limited to in-frame clones, with some not included. The sample gives around 310,000 clones, roughly 90% of which show up once; approximately 5.8% is in the top ten. This clonotype was sampled from a person aged 18-65 years who received the Ad26.COV2.S COVID-19 vaccine or a placebo. This chain joins TRBV5-6 and TRBJ1-2, with TRBD1 as a possible D gene (6 bases). This sample comprised peripheral blood, obtained in a trial of Ad26.COV2.S vaccine versus placebo. The CDR3 loop is CASSWRQEERFNYGYTF. The CDR3 DNA sequence: TGTGCCAGCAGCTGGCGACAGGAGGAGAGGTTCAACTATGGCTACACCTTC.